This T cell receptor beta chain originates from a study of blood T cell repertoires in COVID-19. Looking at the study overall: Samples taken during acute and convalescent COVID-19 were collected in the United States, Italy and Spain. Sample material is recorded as cDNA or gDNA derived from T cells, B-cell-depleted T cells, or PBMCs.

The germline V gene has CDR1 LNHDA and CDR2 SQIVND (reference sequence). This CDR3 contains 12 residues. V lost 5 bases to trimming and J lost 7 bases, with 11 bases between them. As processed by the authors: For nucleated cells, counts were estimated from reference gene primer amplification. This table comes from immunoSEQ multiplex PCR, and its TCRdb copy is limited to in-frame clones, with some not included. The V and J calls and clone size were taken over from that table, and D and trimming were inferred from the DNA. This table has about 24,000 clones, about nine tenths appearing once. Sequences were obtained from peripheral blood. The clonotype originates from a woman aged 65 to 85 with active COVID-19. The chain combines TRBV19 with TRBJ1-1; D is unresolved. The CDR3 sequence is CASSVGLNEAFF. The CDR3 coding sequence is TGTGCCAGTAGTGTGGGCCTGAATGAAGCTTTCTTT.